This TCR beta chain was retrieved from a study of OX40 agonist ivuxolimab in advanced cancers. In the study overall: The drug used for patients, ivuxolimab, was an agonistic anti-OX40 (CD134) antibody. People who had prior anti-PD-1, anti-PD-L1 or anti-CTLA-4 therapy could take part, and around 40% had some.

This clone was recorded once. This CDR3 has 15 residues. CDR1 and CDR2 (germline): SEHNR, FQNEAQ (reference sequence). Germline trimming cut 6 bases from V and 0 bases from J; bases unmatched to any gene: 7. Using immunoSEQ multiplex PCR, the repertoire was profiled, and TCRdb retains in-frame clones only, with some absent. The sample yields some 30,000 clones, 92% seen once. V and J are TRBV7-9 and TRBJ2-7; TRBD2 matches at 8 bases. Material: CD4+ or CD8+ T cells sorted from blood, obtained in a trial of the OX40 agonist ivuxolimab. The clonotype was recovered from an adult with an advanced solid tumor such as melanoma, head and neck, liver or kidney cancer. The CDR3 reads CASSRSGSLSYEQYF. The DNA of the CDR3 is TGTGCCAGCAGTCGCAGCGGGAGCCTCTCCTACGAGCAGTACTTC.